This passage covers 10 T cell receptor beta chains from one sample sequenced in a study of T-cell memory formation after mild COVID-19 (dated by TCRdb to the early 2020s). Library prep was done by 5' RACE. Sequencing used an Illumina NovaSeq 6000. TCRdb reprocessed the public reads (quality trimming at Q25 with fastp, clone calling with MiXCR) and kept in-frame beta chains. Entries are consolidated by CDR3 protein sequence, retaining the most common genes and DNA. A total of fewer than 700,000 distinct CDR3 sequences appear in this sample, over 15% of them only once. The ten largest clones add up to 12% of the sample. Sequenced sample: PBMCs or a T cell subset sorted from them (not recorded which). The receptors stem from an adult woman who had mild COVID-19 (a few samples of this study predate the infection). The sample titles of this study are shuffled in the database, so cell type and time point are left out; the donor was told from shared clones.

In this sample, this clonotype turned up many times. The rearrangement uses TRBV6-5 and TRBJ2-4; possible D gene TRBD1, 6 bases. Germline values: CDR1 MNHEY, CDR2 SVGAGI. This CDR3 contains 11 residues. The V end lost 6 bases, the J end lost 11 bases, and 11 bases lay between the germline ends. The CDR3 is CASSRGHLQYF. CDR3 DNA sequence: TGTGCCAGCAGCCGGGGACATCTTCAGTACTTC.

This chain links TRBV6-5 with TRBJ1-2, with a possible D match to TRBD1 (6 bases). V lost 6 bases and J lost 6, with 20 bases in between. The CDR3 loop spans 15 amino acids. The germline CDR1 and CDR2 sequences are MNHEY and SVGAGI. The CDR3 here is CASRFMERGANGYTF. The DNA of the CDR3 is TGTGCCAGCAGATTCATGGAACGGGGGGCAAATGGCTACACCTTC.

V usage is TRBV5-1 and J usage is TRBJ2-3, with a possible D match to TRBD2 (7 bases). The V end lost 4 bases, the J end lost 4 bases, and 13 bases lay between the germline ends. Germline V gives CDR1 SGHRS, CDR2 YFSETQ. This CDR3 is built from 14 residues. CDR3 sequence (DNA): TGCGCCAGCAGCCCTGGGGGGGCCCCAGATACGCAGTATTTT. Translating it yields CASSPGGAPDTQYF.

This clonotype came up a few times. This chain joins TRBV12-3 or TRBV12-4 and TRBJ2-3; TRBD2 aligns across 8 bases. This CDR3 is 15 amino acids long. Unmatched junction bases numbered 8, after V lost 5 bases and J lost 4 bases. CDR3 coding DNA: TGTGCCAGCAGTCCCCGGACTAGCTTATCAGATACGCAGTATTTT. Protein: CASSPRTSLSDTQYF.

This clonotype showed up just a few times. The CDR3: CASSLANYGEKLFF. The DNA of the CDR3 is TGTGCCAGCAGCTTGGCCAATTACGGTGAAAAACTGTTTTTT. The chain joins TRBV5-6 to TRBJ1-4; D remains ambiguous. Germline V CDR1 and CDR2: SGHDT, YYEEEE. V was clipped by 0 bases and J by 7 bases, with 10 bases between them. This CDR3 is built from 14 residues. Based on the CDR3 plus reference TRBV5-6 and TRBJ1-4, the full variable domain is DAGVTQSPTHLIKTRGQQVTLRCSPKSGHDTVSWYQQALGQGPQFIFQYYEEEERQRGNFPDRFSGHQFPNYSSELNVNALLLGDSALYLCASSLANYGEKLFFGSGTQLSVL.

The rearrangement joins TRBV20-1 to TRBJ2-1; 8 positions agree with TRBD2. The germline gives CDR1 DFQATT, CDR2 SNEGSKA (reference sequence). This CDR3 comprises 16 residues. The junction had 10 bases not matched to a gene; V was cut back by 0 bases and J by 6 bases. The CDR3 sequence: CSARDISGTRSNEQFF. Here the CDR3 DNA reads TGCAGTGCTAGAGACATTAGCGGGACCCGGAGCAATGAGCAGTTCTTC.

This clonotype appeared a few times. This CDR3 reads CASSFPILTSDQETQYF. The CDR3 nucleotides read TGTGCCAGCAGCTTTCCCATCCTCACTAGCGACCAAGAGACCCAGTACTTC. The genes are TRBV7-4 and TRBJ2-5; 7 bases agree with TRBD2. Trimming removed 3 bases from V and 0 bases from J; junction bases left unmatched: 10. From germline, CDR1 is SGHVT and CDR2 SQSDAQ. The CDR3 length is 17 residues.

The chain carries TRBV20-1 and TRBJ1-1; the D gene is possibly TRBD1 (5 bases). V was pared by 0 bases and J by 8 bases, with 13 bases between. This CDR3 has 13 amino acids. CDR1 and CDR2 from the germline V gene are DFQATT and SNEGSKA (reference sequence). CDR3 region: CSARDLQGWEAFF. The CDR3 coding sequence is TGCAGTGCTAGAGATTTGCAGGGATGGGAAGCTTTCTTT.

The V gene is TRBV11-3, the J gene TRBJ2-5; a possible D gene is TRBD1 (6 bases). Trimming removed 2 bases at V and 5 bases at J, with 15 bases between. The CDR3 contains 15 residues. Germline CDR1 reads SGHNT; CDR2 reads YENEEA. CDR3 sequence: CASSLRPGVLETQYF. The CDR3 coding sequence is TGTGCCAGCAGCTTACGACCAGGGGTTTTGGAGACCCAGTACTTC.

The table lists this clonotype with many counts. V gene TRBV18 combines with J gene TRBJ2-1, with 8 bases identical to TRBD2. The germline V gene encodes CDR1 KGHSH and CDR2 LQKENI. This CDR3 has 17 residues. V lost 2 bases to trimming and J lost 0 bases; unmatched junction nucleotides: 6. CDR3 residues: CASSPAGGPSSYNEQFF. CDR3 bases: TGTGCCAGCTCACCAGCGGGGGGCCCAAGCTCCTACAATGAGCAGTTCTTC.